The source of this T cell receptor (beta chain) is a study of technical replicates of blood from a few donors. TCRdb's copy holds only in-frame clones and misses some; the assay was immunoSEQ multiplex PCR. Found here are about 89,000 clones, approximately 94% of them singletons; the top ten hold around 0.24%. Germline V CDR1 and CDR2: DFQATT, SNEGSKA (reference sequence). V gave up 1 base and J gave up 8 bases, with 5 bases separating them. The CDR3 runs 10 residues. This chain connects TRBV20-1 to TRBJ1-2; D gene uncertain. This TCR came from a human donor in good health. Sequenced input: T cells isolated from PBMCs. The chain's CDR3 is CSARGQGYTF. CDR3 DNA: TGCAGTGCTAGAGGTCAAGGCTACACCTTC.